The entry below describes one T cell receptor (beta chain). Its binding antigen is unknown. Base quality data are lacking; no much larger clone is found one base away. This entry comes from a study of graft-versus-host responses after intestinal transplantation (dated by TCRdb to 2020 to 2022). General notes on the study: The transplants that recipients received were multivisceral, liver-intestinal, or isolated intestinal. Every recipient was given anti-thymocyte globulin induction, followed by 2 to 4 years of maintenance tacrolimus and steroids. After intestinal transplantation, graft-versus-host and host-versus-graft alloreactive T cell clones were followed in the graft, circulation and bone marrow using bulk TCR-beta CDR3 sequencing. Alloreactive clones were identified by sequencing pre-transplant mixed lymphocyte reaction products and comparing them with unstimulated pre-transplant donor and recipient T cells. The cohort enrolled some 23 intestinal transplant recipients, one of whom was a retransplant, and a few patients without pretransplant specimens were excluded. Donor T cell macrochimerism was defined as a peak of at least 4% donor T cells among recipient peripheral blood mononuclear cells. Rather than going through the commercial service, samples from a few later patients were sequenced in-house on an Illumina MiSeq and processed with MiXCR.

The library was prepared using the immunoSEQ multiplex PCR assay. For most patients, genomic DNA was subjected to high-throughput TCR-beta CDR3 sequencing by Adaptive Biotechnologies. The study's own analysis went as follows. TCR sequencing data for roughly 17 patients were retrieved from Adaptive's ImmunoSEQ software; a few other patients were processed with MiXCR and VDJtools. CDR3 nucleotide sequences shared between donor and recipient were removed because the origin of such sequences could not be assigned. Alloreactive clones required at least 2-fold expansion over unstimulated cells and minimum CFSE-low frequency of 0.002% (template counts) or 0.001% (read counts). Mappable clones were those detected in sequenced pre-transplant spleen, lymph node, or MLR CFSE-low populations of the donor or recipient. Cumulative frequency of alloreactive clones was calculated as a percentage of all sequences weighted by copy number. The source is immuneACCESS, and TCRdb retained only in-frame sequences with V and J called. Part of the clones is not carried over; for the studies checked, unresolved V genes explain less than half of this, and the remainder is unexplained. V and J calls and clone size are those listed in that table; D and trimming were worked out from the DNA. The sample table records some 9,900 clones; more than 85% of these occur just once. The top ten clones comprise approximately 3.6% of the sample.

Trimming at the junction amounts to 3 bases on V and 6 bases on J, and the germline ends lie 15 bases apart. Including the terminal cysteine and phenylalanine, the CDR3 comprises 15 residues. Only CDR3 DNA remains: 45 bases, in frame from the first base. The germline V gene (reference sequence) provides CDR1 PRHDT and CDR2 FYEKMQ. Here is what the overall study found, with its caveats: High GvH to HvG T cell clonal ratios were observed in the allografts of patients with donor T cell macrochimerism. Conclusions were limited by the relatively low number and heterogeneity of intestinal transplant patients. GvH clones were found in recipient bone marrow, and some of the GvH clones appeared earlier in ileal mucosa or blood, which is consistent with an intestinal mucosal origin. Early after transplant, peak levels of circulating GvH clones were found to be associated with declines in HvG clones.

Blood samples were collected up to 4 times in the first month after transplant and then at least monthly when available. Sequenced here: PBMCs, sampled more than 40 days after intestinal transplantation. The chain is made from TRBV13 and TRBJ2-1, with no reliable assignment of the D segment. This sequence was found in a human patient who received an intestinal transplant, so some T cells may come from the graft donor. The nucleotide sequence is TGTGCCAGCAGCTTTACCACCAATCTAGGCAATGAGCAGTTCTTC. Its product reads: CASSFTTNLGNEQFF.